The clone carrying this T cell receptor (beta chain) has a handful of counts. Its antigen is unidentified. Anti-CD4 multisort beads removed cells negatively, then anti-CD8 beads positively selected CD8+ T cells. The data are from a study of relationships among human T cell subsets. Study findings and constraints: The seven subsets showed no significant differences in gene usage or CDR3 length.

This CDR3 is 12 amino acids long. CDR1 is SGHRS and CDR2 is YFSETQ in the germline V gene. V lost 0 bases, J lost 3 bases, and 3 bases lay in between. TCR alpha and beta CDR3s were amplified from mRNA by semiquantitative ARM-PCR. Tagged nested gene-specific primers were used first, then communal superprimers amplified exponentially. TCRdb itself ran the multiplex PCR reads through MiXCR, one entry per CDR3 protein. The sample yields 5,000 to 6,500 distinct CDR3 sequences, roughly three fifths seen once. The sequence was obtained from a man in his forties in good health. Sequencing was performed on CD8+ T cells sorted from blood. The gene calls are TRBV5-1 and TRBJ2-5; D unclear. The CDR3 loop reads CASSLVEETQYF. CDR3 nucleotide sequence: TGCGCCAGCAGCTTGGTTGAAGAGACCCAGTACTTC.